This is a list of T cell receptor beta chains from one sample in a study of T cell responses to AZD1222 COVID-19 vaccine. The method was immunoSEQ multiplex PCR; TCRdb's version includes in-frame clones alone and lacks a portion of them. The sample holds approximately 90,000 clones, approximately 90% seen once. The sample here was peripheral blood, taken on day 0 of AZD1222 vaccination. All receptors derive from an adult in good health. CDR3s leave out the opening cysteine and the closing phenylalanine or tryptophan. D genes are given only for firm matches. Rows may omit the clone size; those that give it use once, few, many or a size class.

TRBD2	.	TRBV11-3	TRBJ2-2	ASSYGGDNGELF
.	.	TRBV24-1	TRBJ1-5	ATSDCEGHFNSNQPQH
.	.	TRBV28	TRBJ1-3	ASSVGAISGNTIY
TRBD2	.	TRBV5-1	TRBJ2-3	ASSRNSGGQQRTDTQY
TRBD2	.	TRBV6-6	TRBJ2-3	ASYKSASGSPDTQY
.	.	TRBV9	TRBJ2-5	ASGLAGAQETQY
.	.	TRBV30	TRBJ1-2	AWSVGPAAGYGYT
.	.	TRBV5-1	TRBJ2-7	ASSLEYHSYEQY
.	.	TRBV28	TRBJ1-5	ASRSGRTAPGQPQH
.	once	TRBV4-2	TRBJ1-6	ASHRDGNSPLH
TRBD1	.	TRBV7-2	TRBJ2-5	ASSPKAPGGYPETQY
.	.	TRBV19	TRBJ1-4	ASKGGVTNEKLF
.	.	TRBV28	TRBJ1-3	ASSPRGARNTIY
TRBD1	.	TRBV7-2	TRBJ2-7	ASSPRQGAYEQY
.	few	TRBV6-1	TRBJ1-2	ASSELLIGYT
.	.	TRBV2	TRBJ1-2	ASSEGRPGYT
.	.	TRBV28	TRBJ2-7	ASSLSGYEQY
.	.	TRBV19	TRBJ1-1	ASSATQNTEAF
.	once	TRBV10-2	TRBJ1-5	ASRNKWDFNQPQH
TRBD2	.	TRBV4-2	TRBJ2-7	ASSQGLAGGDSYEQY
.	.	TRBV6-1	TRBJ2-7	ASSEEWGRQY
.	.	TRBV2	TRBJ1-1	AAKRGAEAF
TRBD1	.	TRBV19	TRBJ1-6	ASSSGGVNSPLH
.	.	TRBV5-4	TRBJ2-7	ASSNTGLTYEQY
TRBD1	.	TRBV18	TRBJ1-4	ASSGPGQTNEKLF
TRBD1	.	TRBV7-2	TRBJ1-1	ASSPLDRGLKTEAF
.	.	TRBV2	TRBJ1-2	ASSAPTYGYT
.	.	TRBV13	TRBJ2-1	ASSRDGSLTYNEQF
.	.	TRBV3-1/TRBV3-2	TRBJ2-7	ASSPGGPSNEQY
.	.	TRBV3-1/TRBV3-2	TRBJ2-1	ASSQGYWGSNEQF
TRBD1	.	TRBV5-6	TRBJ1-3	ASSLRDRDNSGNTIY
.	.	TRBV19	TRBJ1-1	ASSKQGMGAEAF
.	once	TRBV6-2/TRBV6-3	TRBJ2-3	ASSQTETSTDTQY
.	.	TRBV12-3/TRBV12-4	TRBJ1-4	ASSLAPDEKLF
.	once	TRBV7-8	TRBJ2-2	ASSIDSFAGELF
.	.	TRBV7-2	TRBJ2-1	ASSRLGLQRVIHEQF